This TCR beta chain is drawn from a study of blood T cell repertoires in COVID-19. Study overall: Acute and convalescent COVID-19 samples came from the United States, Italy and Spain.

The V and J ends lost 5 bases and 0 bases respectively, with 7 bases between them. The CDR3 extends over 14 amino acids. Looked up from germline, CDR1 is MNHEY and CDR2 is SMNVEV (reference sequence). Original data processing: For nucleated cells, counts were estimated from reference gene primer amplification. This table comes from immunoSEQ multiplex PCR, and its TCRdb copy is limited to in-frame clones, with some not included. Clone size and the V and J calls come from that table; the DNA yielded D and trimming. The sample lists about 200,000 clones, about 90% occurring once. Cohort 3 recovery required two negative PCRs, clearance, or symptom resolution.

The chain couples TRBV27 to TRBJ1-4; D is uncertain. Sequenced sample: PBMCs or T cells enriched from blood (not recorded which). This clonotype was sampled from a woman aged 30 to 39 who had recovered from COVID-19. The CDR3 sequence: CASSRTATNEKLFF. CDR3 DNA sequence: TGTGCCAGCAGTAGAACAGCAACTAATGAAAAACTGTTTTTT.